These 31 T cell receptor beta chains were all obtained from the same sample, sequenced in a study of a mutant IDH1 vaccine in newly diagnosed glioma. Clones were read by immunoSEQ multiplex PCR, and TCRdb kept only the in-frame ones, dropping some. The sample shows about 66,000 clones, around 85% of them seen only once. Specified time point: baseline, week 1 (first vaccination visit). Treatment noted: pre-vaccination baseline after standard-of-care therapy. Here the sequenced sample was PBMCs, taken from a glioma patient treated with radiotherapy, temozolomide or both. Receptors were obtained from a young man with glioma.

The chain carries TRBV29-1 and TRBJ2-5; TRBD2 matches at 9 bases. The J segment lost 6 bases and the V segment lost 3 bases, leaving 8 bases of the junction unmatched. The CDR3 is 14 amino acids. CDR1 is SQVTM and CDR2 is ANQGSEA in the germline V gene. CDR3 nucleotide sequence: TGCAGCGTTGACTTGCGGGGGGGCCTGCAGACCCAGTACTTC. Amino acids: CSVDLRGGLQTQYF.

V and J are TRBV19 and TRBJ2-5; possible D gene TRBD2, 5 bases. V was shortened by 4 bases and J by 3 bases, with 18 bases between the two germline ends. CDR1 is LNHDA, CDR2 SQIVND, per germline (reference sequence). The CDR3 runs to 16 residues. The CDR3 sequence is CASSTRYWVGKETQYF. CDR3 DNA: TGTGCCAGTAGTACCCGTTACTGGGTCGGGAAAGAGACCCAGTACTTC.

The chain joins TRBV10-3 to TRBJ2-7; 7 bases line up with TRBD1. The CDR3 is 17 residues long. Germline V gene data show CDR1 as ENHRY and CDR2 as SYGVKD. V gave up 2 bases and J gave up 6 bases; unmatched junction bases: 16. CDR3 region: CAISEGPQGQPFGEQYF. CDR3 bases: TGTGCCATCAGTGAGGGGCCCCAGGGACAGCCGTTCGGCGAGCAGTACTTC.

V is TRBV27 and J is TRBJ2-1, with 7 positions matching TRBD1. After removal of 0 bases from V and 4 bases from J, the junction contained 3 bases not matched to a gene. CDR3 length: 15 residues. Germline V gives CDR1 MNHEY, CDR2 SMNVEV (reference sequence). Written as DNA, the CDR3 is TGTGCCAGCAGTTTATCGGGACAGCTGTACAATGAGCAGTTCTTC. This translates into CASSLSGQLYNEQFF.

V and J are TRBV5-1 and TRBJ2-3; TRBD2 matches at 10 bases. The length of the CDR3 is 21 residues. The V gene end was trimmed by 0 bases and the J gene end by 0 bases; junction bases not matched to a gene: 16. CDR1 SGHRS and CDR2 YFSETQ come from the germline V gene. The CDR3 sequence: CASSLVYSGGPLLPSTDTQYF. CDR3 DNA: TGCGCCAGCAGCTTGGTATATAGCGGGGGGCCCTTGCTTCCTAGCACAGATACGCAGTATTTT.

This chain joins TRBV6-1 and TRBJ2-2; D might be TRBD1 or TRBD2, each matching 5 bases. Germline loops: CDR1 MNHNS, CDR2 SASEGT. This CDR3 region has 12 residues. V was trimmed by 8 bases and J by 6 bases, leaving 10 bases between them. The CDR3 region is CASLVGAGELFF. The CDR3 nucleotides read TGTGCCAGCTTAGTGGGGGCCGGGGAGCTGTTTTTT.

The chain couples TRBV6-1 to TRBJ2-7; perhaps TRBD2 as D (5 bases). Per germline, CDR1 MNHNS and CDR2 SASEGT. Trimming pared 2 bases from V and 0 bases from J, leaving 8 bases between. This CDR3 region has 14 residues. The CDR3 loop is CASSEPGSSYEQYF. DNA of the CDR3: TGTGCCAGCAGTGAACCGGGGAGCTCCTACGAGCAGTACTTC.

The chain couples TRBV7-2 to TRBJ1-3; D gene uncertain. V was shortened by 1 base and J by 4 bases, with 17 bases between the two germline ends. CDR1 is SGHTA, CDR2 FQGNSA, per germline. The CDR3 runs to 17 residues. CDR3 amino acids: CASSLVISSIVGNTIYF. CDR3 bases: TGTGCCAGCAGCTTAGTAATAAGTAGCATAGTCGGAAACACCATATATTTT.

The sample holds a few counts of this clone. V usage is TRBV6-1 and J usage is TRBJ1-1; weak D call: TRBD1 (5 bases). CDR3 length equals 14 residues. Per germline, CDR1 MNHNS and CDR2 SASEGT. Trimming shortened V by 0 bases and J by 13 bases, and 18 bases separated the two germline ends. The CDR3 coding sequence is TGTGCCAGCAGTGAAGCGGGACGAACCCTTTTTGGTTTCTTT. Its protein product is CASSEAGRTLFGFF.

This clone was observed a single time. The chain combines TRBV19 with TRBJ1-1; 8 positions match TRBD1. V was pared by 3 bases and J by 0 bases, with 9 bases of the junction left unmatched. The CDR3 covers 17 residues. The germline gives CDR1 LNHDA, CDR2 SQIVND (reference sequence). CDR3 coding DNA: TGTGCCAGTAGTATTGGGACAGGTTTTAAGGTGAACACTGAAGCTTTCTTT. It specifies CASSIGTGFKVNTEAFF.

The CDR3 here is CASSLVQGRWETQYF. The CDR3 DNA reads TGTGCCAGCAGCTTGGTTCAGGGGAGGTGGGAGACCCAGTACTTC. The V call is TRBV5-6, the J call TRBJ2-5; either TRBD1 or TRBD2 may fit D (6 bases each). This CDR3 is 15 amino acids long. Germline CDR1 and CDR2: SGHDT and YYEEEE. Trimming removed 0 bases at V and 5 bases at J, with 14 bases between.

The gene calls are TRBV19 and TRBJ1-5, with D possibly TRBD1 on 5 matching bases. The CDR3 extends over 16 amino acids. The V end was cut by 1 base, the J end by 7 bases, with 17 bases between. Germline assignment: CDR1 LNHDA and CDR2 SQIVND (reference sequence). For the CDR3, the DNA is TGTGCCAGTAGTATAGGGGGTGGGGCCATTCGGCAGCCCCAGCATTTT. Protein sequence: CASSIGGGAIRQPQHF.

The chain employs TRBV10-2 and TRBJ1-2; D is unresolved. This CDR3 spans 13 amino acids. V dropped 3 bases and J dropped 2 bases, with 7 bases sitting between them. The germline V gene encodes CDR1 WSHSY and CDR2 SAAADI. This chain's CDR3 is CASSDWVNYGYTF. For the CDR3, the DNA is TGCGCCAGCAGTGATTGGGTGAACTATGGCTACACCTTC.

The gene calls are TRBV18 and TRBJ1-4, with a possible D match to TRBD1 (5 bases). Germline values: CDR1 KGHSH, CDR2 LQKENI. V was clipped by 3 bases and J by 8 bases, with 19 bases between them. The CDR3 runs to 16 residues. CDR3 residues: CASSPGTTTQGEKLFF. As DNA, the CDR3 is TGTGCCAGCTCACCTGGGACCACGACCCAAGGGGAAAAACTGTTTTTT.

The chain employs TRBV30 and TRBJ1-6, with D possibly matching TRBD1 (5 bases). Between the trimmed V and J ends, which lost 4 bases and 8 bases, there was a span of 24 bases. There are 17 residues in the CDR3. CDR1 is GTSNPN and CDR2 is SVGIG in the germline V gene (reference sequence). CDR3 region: CAWKTLWGEGWYSPLHF. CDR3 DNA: TGTGCCTGGAAAACCCTCTGGGGGGAGGGTTGGTATTCACCCCTCCACTTT.

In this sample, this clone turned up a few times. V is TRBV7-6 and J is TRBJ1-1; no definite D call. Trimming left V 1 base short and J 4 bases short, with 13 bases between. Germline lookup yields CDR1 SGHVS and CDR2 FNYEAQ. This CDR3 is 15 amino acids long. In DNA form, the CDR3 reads TGTGCCAGCAGCTTAGGAGGCGGCGGAGGCACTGAAGCTTTCTTT. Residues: CASSLGGGGGTEAFF.

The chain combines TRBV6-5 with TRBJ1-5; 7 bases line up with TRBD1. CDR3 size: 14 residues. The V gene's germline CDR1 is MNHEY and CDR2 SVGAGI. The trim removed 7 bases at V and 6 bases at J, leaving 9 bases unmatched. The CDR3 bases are TGTGCCAGCAAAAGAGGGACAGAGTTTCAGCCCCAGCATTTT. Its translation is CASKRGTEFQPQHF.

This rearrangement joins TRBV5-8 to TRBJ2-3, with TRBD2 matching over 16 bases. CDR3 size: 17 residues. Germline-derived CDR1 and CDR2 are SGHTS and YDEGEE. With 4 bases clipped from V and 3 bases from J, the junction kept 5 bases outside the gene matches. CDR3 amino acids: CASSMGLAGGLTDTQYF. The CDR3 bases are TGTGCCAGCAGCATGGGACTAGCGGGGGGGCTGACAGATACGCAGTATTTT.

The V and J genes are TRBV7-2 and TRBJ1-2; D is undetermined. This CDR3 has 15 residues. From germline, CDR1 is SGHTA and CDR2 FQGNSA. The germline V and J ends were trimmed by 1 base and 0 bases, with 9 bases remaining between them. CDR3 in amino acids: CASSLVGLANYGYTF. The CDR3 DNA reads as TGTGCCAGCAGCTTAGTAGGGTTAGCTAACTATGGCTACACCTTC.

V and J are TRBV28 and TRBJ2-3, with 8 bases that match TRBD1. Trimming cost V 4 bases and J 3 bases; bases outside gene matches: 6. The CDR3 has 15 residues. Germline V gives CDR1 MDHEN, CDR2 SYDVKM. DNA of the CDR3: TGTGCCAGCAGTTCGGGACAGGTTGGGACAGATACGCAGTATTTT. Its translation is CASSSGQVGTDTQYF.

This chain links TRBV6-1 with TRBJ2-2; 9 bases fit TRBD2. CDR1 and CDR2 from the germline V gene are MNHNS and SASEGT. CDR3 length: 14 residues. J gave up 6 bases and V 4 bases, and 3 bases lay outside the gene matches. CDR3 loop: CASSGLAAPGELFF. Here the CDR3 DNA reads TGTGCCAGCAGTGGACTAGCGGCCCCCGGGGAGCTGTTTTTT.

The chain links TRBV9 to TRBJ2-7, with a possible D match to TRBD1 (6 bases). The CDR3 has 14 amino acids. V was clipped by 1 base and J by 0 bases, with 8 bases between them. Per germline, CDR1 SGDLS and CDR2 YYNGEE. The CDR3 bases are TGTGCCAGCAGCGTAAAGGGGGTCTCCTACGAGCAGTACTTC. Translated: CASSVKGVSYEQYF.

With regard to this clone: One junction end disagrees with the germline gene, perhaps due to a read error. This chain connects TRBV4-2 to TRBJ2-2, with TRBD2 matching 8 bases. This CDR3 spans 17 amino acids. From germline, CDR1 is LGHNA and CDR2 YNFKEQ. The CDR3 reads CAISLGPGGADTGELFF. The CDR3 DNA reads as TGTGCCATCAGCCTAGGGCCCGGGGGGGCCGACACCGGGGAGCTGTTTTTT.

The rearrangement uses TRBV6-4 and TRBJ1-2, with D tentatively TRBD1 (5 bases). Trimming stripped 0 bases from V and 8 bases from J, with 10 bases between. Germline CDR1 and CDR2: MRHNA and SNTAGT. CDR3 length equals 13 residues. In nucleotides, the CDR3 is TGTGCCAGCAGTGACTCTGGGGGAAGCGGCTACACCTTC. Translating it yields CASSDSGGSGYTF.

The CDR3 loop reads CASSLRTGGNSPLHF. The CDR3, as DNA: TGTGCCAGCAGTTTAAGGACAGGTGGTAATTCACCCCTCCACTTT. The rearrangement uses TRBV28 and TRBJ1-6; 7 nucleotides agree with TRBD1. The germline V gene encodes CDR1 MDHEN and CDR2 SYDVKM. The CDR3 totals 15 residues. Trimming at V came to 2 bases and at J to 6 bases, leaving 4 bases not matched to a gene.

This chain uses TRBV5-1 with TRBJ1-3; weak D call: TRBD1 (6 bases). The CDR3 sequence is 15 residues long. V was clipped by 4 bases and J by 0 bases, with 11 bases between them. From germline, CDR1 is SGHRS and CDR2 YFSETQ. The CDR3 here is CASSRDTSSGNTIYF. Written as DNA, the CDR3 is TGCGCCAGCAGCCGGGACACGAGCTCTGGAAACACCATATATTTT.

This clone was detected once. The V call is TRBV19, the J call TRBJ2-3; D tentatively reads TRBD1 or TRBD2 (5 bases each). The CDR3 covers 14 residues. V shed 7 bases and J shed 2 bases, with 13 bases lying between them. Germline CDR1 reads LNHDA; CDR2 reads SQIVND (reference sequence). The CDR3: CASTPFGATDTQYF. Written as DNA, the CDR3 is TGTGCCAGTACCCCATTCGGGGCCACAGATACGCAGTATTTT.

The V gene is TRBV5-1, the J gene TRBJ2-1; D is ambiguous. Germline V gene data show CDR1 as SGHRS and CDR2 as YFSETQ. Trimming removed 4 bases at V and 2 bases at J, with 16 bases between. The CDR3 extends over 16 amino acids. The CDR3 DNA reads TGCGCCAGCAGCACTACACTCAAGAATCCCTACAATGAGCAGTTCTTC. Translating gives CASSTTLKNPYNEQFF. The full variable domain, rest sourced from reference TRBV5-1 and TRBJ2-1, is KAGVTQTPRYLIKTRGQQVTLSCSPISGHRSVSWYQQTPGQGLQFLFEYFSETQRNKGNFPGRFSGRQFSNSRSEMNVSTLELGDSALYLCASSTTLKNPYNEQFFGPGTRLTVL.

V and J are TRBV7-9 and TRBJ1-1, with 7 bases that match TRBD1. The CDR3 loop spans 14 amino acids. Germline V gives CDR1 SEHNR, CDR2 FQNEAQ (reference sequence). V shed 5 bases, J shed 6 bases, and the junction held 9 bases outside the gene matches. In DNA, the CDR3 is TGTGCCAGCAGCCCGGGACAGTTCAGTCCTGAAGCTTTCTTT. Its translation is CASSPGQFSPEAFF.

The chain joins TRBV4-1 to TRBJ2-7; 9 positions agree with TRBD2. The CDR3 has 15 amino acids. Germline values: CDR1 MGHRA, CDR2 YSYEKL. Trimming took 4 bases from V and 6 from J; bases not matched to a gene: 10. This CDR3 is CASSREPGLASEQYF. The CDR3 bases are TGCGCCAGCAGCCGAGAACCGGGACTAGCCTCCGAGCAGTACTTC.

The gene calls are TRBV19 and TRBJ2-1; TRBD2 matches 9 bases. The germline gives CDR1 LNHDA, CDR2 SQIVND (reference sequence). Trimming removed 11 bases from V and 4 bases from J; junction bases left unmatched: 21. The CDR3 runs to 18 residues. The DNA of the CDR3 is TGTGCCCCCTATCTAAGCGGGGGGCCAAGCCCTCGTTACAATGAGCAGTTCTTC. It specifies CAPYLSGGPSPRYNEQFF.